These 9 T cell receptor beta chains share one sample of origin, sequenced in a study of T-cell reconstitution after alpha-beta-depleted transplantation in children. Researchers prepared the TCRbeta library using unique molecular identifiers, the study reports. TCRdb processed the PCR reads anew with MiXCR; each CDR3 protein has one entry. The table has about 580,000 distinct CDR3 sequences, about 21% seen once. The sample in question was PBMCs, mostly from graft donor cells, obtained 360 days after TCRalphabeta/CD19-depleted stem cell transplant. The receptor set was obtained from a boy younger than two who had a stem cell transplant for acute myeloid leukemia, so the T cells may come from the graft donor.

This clonotype showed up just a few times. The chain is built from TRBV12-3 or TRBV12-4 and TRBJ2-5; D may be TRBD1 (6 bases). The CDR3 is 13 residues long. With 7 bases removed from V and 6 bases from J, the gap between germline ends came to 15 bases. Here the CDR3 reads CASTLTGRKTQYF. In nucleotides, the CDR3 is TGTGCCAGCACCCTTACAGGGCGGAAGACCCAGTACTTC.

This rearrangement joins TRBV20-1 to TRBJ2-7; D is unresolved. V dropped 4 bases and J dropped 2 bases, with 9 bases sitting between them. Germline V gene sequence: CDR1 DFQATT, CDR2 SNEGSKA (reference sequence). The CDR3 runs to 12 residues. In DNA form, the CDR3 reads TGCAGTGCTACACCAGGTACCTACGAGCAGTACGTC. It yields the protein CSATPGTYEQYV.

This clonotype was observed a few times. The rearrangement links TRBV29-1 to TRBJ2-5, with D possibly TRBD1 on 5 matching bases. The germline CDR1 and CDR2 sequences are SQVTM and ANQGSEA. Trimming pared 3 bases from V and 1 base from J, leaving 9 bases between. There are 13 residues in the CDR3. The CDR3 bases are TGCAGCGTTGAGGGGCAGCCCCAAGAGACCCAGTACTTC. It specifies CSVEGQPQETQYF.

This clonotype was seen a few times. The chain joins TRBV20-1 to TRBJ2-3; 7 bases map to TRBD2. Germline CDR1 reads DFQATT; CDR2 reads SNEGSKA (reference sequence). Trimming removed 5 bases from V and 2 bases from J; junction bases left unmatched: 16. The CDR3 runs to 17 residues. CDR3 in DNA: TGCAGTGCTGAGGGGCTAGCGGTCCTAACCTACACAGATACGCAGTATTTT. Residues: CSAEGLAVLTYTDTQYF.

This clonotype was detected many times. The V gene is TRBV12-3 or TRBV12-4, the J gene TRBJ2-3; 11 bases map to TRBD2. J gave up 5 bases and V 5 bases, and 9 bases lay outside the gene matches. CDR3 length equals 16 residues. The CDR3 sequence is CASSPFTSGGGDTQYF. In DNA, the CDR3 is TGTGCCAGCAGTCCTTTCACTAGCGGGGGCGGAGATACGCAGTATTTT.

This clonotype showed up just a few times. The rearrangement links TRBV7-2 to TRBJ2-4; 7 nucleotides match TRBD1. The V segment lost 3 bases and the J segment 8 bases; nucleotides outside the gene matches: 4. Germline-derived CDR1 and CDR2 are SGHTA and FQGNSA. This CDR3 region has 13 residues. DNA for the CDR3: TGTGCCAGCAGCTTGACAGGGAAGGACATTCAGTACTTC. Encoded protein: CASSLTGKDIQYF.

This clonotype was counted ten times or more. This chain joins TRBV21-1 and TRBJ1-4; the D segment call TRBD1 is taken from the table without a DNA check. TRBV21-1 is shown as a pseudogene. The CDR3 contains 13 residues. The CDR3 loop reads CASIGEPLGLLFF. The CDR3 coding sequence is TGTGCCAGCATAGGGGAACCTTTAGGACTCCTGTTTTTT.

V gene TRBV10-1 combines with J gene TRBJ1-4, with D unresolved. The CDR3 runs to 14 residues. Trimming cost V 3 bases and J 6 bases, with 11 bases left between them. CDR1 is WNHNN and CDR2 is SYGVQD in the germline V gene (reference sequence). The CDR3 loop reads CASSEGPEYEKLFF. The CDR3 coding sequence is TGCGCCAGCAGTGAAGGACCGGAGTATGAAAAACTGTTTTTT.

This clonotype has only a few counts. CDR3 sequence (DNA): TGCAGTGCCACTAGTGGGGAGTTGCGAGATACCTACTACGAGCAGTACGTC. Translated, it gives CSATSGELRDTYYEQYV. V gene TRBV20-1 combines with J gene TRBJ2-7; perhaps TRBD2 as D (5 bases). The germline V gene encodes CDR1 DFQATT and CDR2 SNEGSKA (reference sequence). V dropped 6 bases and J dropped 3 bases, with 27 bases sitting between them. CDR3 size: 17 residues.